The entry below gives a single T cell receptor beta chain sequence along with its context. The data belong to a study of blood T cell repertoires in COVID-19. Study overall: Sites in the United States, Italy and Spain provided acute and convalescent COVID-19 samples. T cells, B-cell-depleted T cells, or PBMCs provided the cDNA or gDNA that served as material.

Per the study methods: Amplifying reference gene primers gave estimates of nucleated cell counts. This table comes from immunoSEQ multiplex PCR, and its TCRdb copy is limited to in-frame clones, with some not included. Clone size and the V and J calls come from that table; the DNA yielded D and trimming. The sample holds some 170,000 clones, around four fifths seen once. V lost 3 bases and J lost 7; bases outside the gene matches: 9. Germline CDR1 is KGHSH and CDR2 is LQKENI. The length of the CDR3 is 15 residues. The V and J genes are TRBV18 and TRBJ2-1; 7 bases fit TRBD2. The receptor comes from a man aged 65 to 79 with acute or convalescent COVID-19. What was sequenced was peripheral blood. CDR3 amino acids: CASSPVSLAANEQFF. DNA for the CDR3: TGTGCCAGCTCACCTGTCTCGCTAGCGGCTAATGAGCAGTTCTTC.